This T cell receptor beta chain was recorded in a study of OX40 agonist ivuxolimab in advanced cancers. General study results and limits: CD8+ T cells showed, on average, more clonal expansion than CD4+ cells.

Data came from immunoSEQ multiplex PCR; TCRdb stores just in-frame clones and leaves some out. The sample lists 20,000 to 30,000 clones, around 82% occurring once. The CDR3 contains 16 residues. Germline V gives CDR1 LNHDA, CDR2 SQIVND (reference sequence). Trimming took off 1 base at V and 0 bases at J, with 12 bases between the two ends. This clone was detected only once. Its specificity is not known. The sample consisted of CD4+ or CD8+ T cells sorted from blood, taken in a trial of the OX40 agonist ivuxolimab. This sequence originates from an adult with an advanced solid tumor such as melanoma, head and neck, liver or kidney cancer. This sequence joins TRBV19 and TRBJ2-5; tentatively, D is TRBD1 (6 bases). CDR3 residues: CASSIGAGENQETQYF. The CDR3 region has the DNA TGTGCCAGTAGTATAGGAGCAGGGGAGAACCAAGAGACCCAGTACTTC.